This is a list of T cell receptor beta chains from one sample in a study of blood T cells in healthy people across ages. One entry per CDR3 protein, called by TCRdb with MiXCR from the 5' RACE reads. The sample lists hundreds of thousands of distinct CDR3 sequences, around 54% occurring once. The sequencing input was blood. The receptors shown here come from a man aged 55 to 69 in good health. Each CDR3 is given with its conserved first and last residue. The D gene is left open where the match is weak. The size of a clone is reported for some rows only, either as once, few or many, or as a class for expanded clones.

CASSGLAGDGYTF TGCGCCAGCAGCGGACTAGCAGGGGATGGCTACACCTTC . TRBJ1-2 . TRBV5-1
CASRPLAGGGETQYF TGCGCCAGCAGGCCGCTAGCGGGGGGAGGAGAGACCCAGTACTTC TRBD2 TRBJ2-5 . TRBV5-1
CASSPSGWDLCSYTF TGTGCCAGCAGCCCCTCGGGATGGGACCTTTGTAGCTACACCTTC . TRBJ1-2 few TRBV7-2
CASSLGWSSGRRSEQFF TGTGCCAGCAGCTTAGGCTGGTCTAGCGGGAGAAGGAGTGAGCAGTTCTTC TRBD2 TRBJ2-1 . TRBV7-2
CASTEGTGNQPQHF TGTGCCAGCACAGAGGGGACCGGCAATCAGCCCCAGCATTTT . TRBJ1-5 once TRBV28
CASSRGTGTWETQYF TGTGCCAGCAGCCGCGGGACAGGGACTTGGGAGACCCAGTACTTC TRBD1 TRBJ2-5 once TRBV11-2
CASSYAGEDNSPLHF TGTGCCAGCAGTTACGCAGGGGAAGATAATTCACCCCTCCACTTT . TRBJ1-6 . TRBV6-6
CASSAKGLAGGETQYF TGTGCCAGCAGTGCCAAGGGACTAGCGGGGGGAGAGACCCAGTACTTC TRBD2 TRBJ2-5 . TRBV25-1
CASTLAGTQYF TGCGCCAGCACCCTGGCAGGGACCCAGTACTTC . TRBJ2-5 . TRBV5-1
CASSLAISGANVLTF TGTGCCAGCAGCTTAGCGATCTCTGGGGCCAACGTCCTGACTTTC . TRBJ2-6 . TRBV7-2
CASSRGGNPSTDTQYF TGCGCCAGCAGCCGGGGGGGAAACCCTAGCACAGATACGCAGTATTTT TRBD2 TRBJ2-3 . TRBV5-1
CASSLGTGFNGYTF TGTGCCAGCAGCCTTGGGACAGGGTTTAATGGCTACACCTTC TRBD1 TRBJ1-2 . TRBV2
CASSVLAGGAKNIQYF TGCGCCAGCAGCGTGTTAGCGGGGGGTGCGAAAAACATTCAGTACTTC TRBD2 TRBJ2-4 few TRBV5-1
CASREVGSDTQYF TGCGCCAGCAGGGAAGTCGGGTCAGATACGCAGTATTTT . TRBJ2-3 . TRBV10-2
CASSFGGAGYGYTF TGTGCCAGCAGTTTTGGGGGGGCTGGCTATGGCTACACCTTC . TRBJ1-2 few TRBV12-3/TRBV12-4
CASSVRSGLKYNEQYF TGTGCCAGCAGCGTACGTTCGGGGTTGAAGTACAATGAGCAGTACTTC . TRBJ2-7 . TRBV9
CASSLRTGPDEQYF TGCGCCAGCAGCCTGAGGACAGGGCCGGACGAGCAGTACTTC TRBD1 TRBJ2-7 . TRBV5-1
CSPAGGRGDTQYF TGCAGCCCAGCGGGGGGAAGAGGGGATACGCAGTATTTT TRBD2 TRBJ2-3 once TRBV20-1
CASSYPLRGQKQFF TGTGCCAGCAGTTACCCCCTCAGGGGACAGAAGCAGTTCTTC TRBD1 TRBJ2-1 . TRBV6-2/TRBV6-3
CASSLAIRTVQETQYF TGCGCCAGCAGTTTGGCAATTCGGACAGTCCAAGAGACCCAGTACTTC . TRBJ2-5 once TRBV5-1
CASSPRTGMGETQYF TGTGCCAGCAGTCCCCGGACAGGGATGGGAGAGACCCAGTACTTC TRBD1 TRBJ2-5 . TRBV27
CASSPILDTQYF TGTGCCAGCAGCCCAATTCTTGATACGCAGTATTTT . TRBJ2-3 . TRBV5-5
CAISESAQGLRSEQFF TGTGCCATCAGTGAGTCGGCACAGGGGTTAAGGTCTGAGCAGTTCTTC TRBD1 TRBJ2-1 . TRBV10-3
CSAAGGGGYQETQYF TGCAGTGCTGCTGGTGGAGGGGGGTACCAAGAGACCCAGTACTTC . TRBJ2-5 . TRBV20-1
CASSYEGSPDRGRGYTF TGTGCCAGCAGTTACGAGGGCTCGCCAGACAGGGGGCGAGGCTACACCTTC TRBD1 TRBJ1-2 many TRBV6-5
CASSQDPDQIREKLFF TGTGCCAGCAGCCAAGATCCGGACCAGATAAGGGAAAAACTGTTTTTT . TRBJ1-4 few TRBV3-1
CASSSPGPQETQYF TGTGCCAGCAGTTCTCCGGGACCCCAAGAGACCCAGTACTTC . TRBJ2-5 once TRBV5-4
CASSRATSGGDDTQYF TGTGCCAGCAGCCGGGCGACTAGCGGGGGGGATGATACGCAGTATTTT TRBD2 TRBJ2-3 . TRBV7-8
CASSHGGQPQHF TGTGCCAGCAGCCACGGTGGACAGCCCCAGCATTTT . TRBJ1-5 . TRBV3-1
CASSPWTRDIQYF TGTGCCAGCAGTCCTTGGACCCGAGACATTCAGTACTTC . TRBJ2-4 . TRBV6-2/TRBV6-3
CATRNPSGGRTDTQYF TGTGCCACCAGGAATCCTAGCGGGGGACGCACAGATACGCAGTATTTT TRBD2 TRBJ2-3 . TRBV15
CASSSDNYGYTF TGTGCCAGCAGCTCTGATAACTATGGCTACACCTTC . TRBJ1-2 few TRBV7-2
CASRITGAGANVLTF TGTGCCAGCAGAATAACAGGGGCTGGGGCCAACGTCCTGACTTTC TRBD1 TRBJ2-6 once TRBV6-5
CASSKEQRGGSSYNEQFF TGTGCCAGCAGCAAAGAACAGCGGGGGGGTAGCTCCTACAATGAGCAGTTCTTC . TRBJ2-1 few TRBV21-1
CASSVDRVPYEQYF TGTGCCAGCAGCGTCGACAGGGTACCCTACGAGCAGTACTTC TRBD1 TRBJ2-7 . TRBV9
CATLSSGRPSEEQYF TGTGCCACACTCTCTAGCGGGAGGCCCTCGGAAGAGCAGTACTTC TRBD2 TRBJ2-4 . TRBV6-6
CASSLSGGEYEQYF TGCGCCAGCAGCTTGTCGGGGGGCGAATACGAGCAGTACTTC . TRBJ2-7 few TRBV5-1
CSVEVRGTRNTEAFF TGCAGCGTTGAAGTTAGGGGTACACGGAACACTGAAGCTTTCTTT . TRBJ1-1 . TRBV29-1
CATDRDYTGELFF TGTGCCACGGACAGAGATTACACCGGGGAGCTGTTTTTT . TRBJ2-2 few TRBV10-3
CSARTGGGNYGYTF TGCAGTGCTAGGACAGGGGGAGGGAACTATGGCTACACCTTC TRBD1 TRBJ1-2 . TRBV20-1
CAISGGRRLYEQYF TGTGCCATCAGCGGGGGGCGAAGGCTTTACGAGCAGTACTTC . TRBJ2-7 few TRBV10-3
CSVAASSETQYF TGCAGCGTGGCGGCCTCGTCCGAGACCCAGTACTTC . TRBJ2-5 . TRBV29-1
CASSYGVGQFF TGTGCCAGCAGTTACGGGGTAGGGCAGTTCTTC . TRBJ2-1 . TRBV6-2/TRBV6-3
CASAGQGYEQYF TGTGCCAGTGCCGGACAGGGCTACGAGCAGTACTTC TRBD1 TRBJ2-7 few TRBV12-3/TRBV12-4
CSARSRLPPQHF TGCAGTGCTAGGTCTCGGTTGCCGCCCCAGCATTTT . TRBJ1-5 . TRBV20-1
CASSGRDRAGEKLFF TGTGCCAGCAGTGGACGAGACAGGGCGGGTGAAAAACTGTTTTTT TRBD1 TRBJ1-4 few TRBV6-6
CASSQEGGYTEAFF TGTGCCAGCAGCCAAGAGGGAGGGTACACTGAAGCTTTCTTT . TRBJ1-1 . TRBV4-2
CASGPMDRRGGYTF TGTGCCAGCGGACCCATGGACCGCCGTGGCGGCTACACCTTC . TRBJ1-2 few TRBV27
CASSAGLTFYGYTF TGTGCCAGCAGTGCGGGATTAACGTTCTATGGCTACACCTTC . TRBJ1-2 . TRBV12-3/TRBV12-4
CASSHGDGEQYF TGTGCCAGCAGCCACGGGGACGGCGAGCAGTACTTC . TRBJ2-7 . TRBV3-1
CASSSGTGGVYGYTF TGTGCCAGCAGTTCCGGGACAGGGGGCGTCTATGGCTACACCTTC TRBD1 TRBJ1-2 . TRBV12-3/TRBV12-4
CATSRAATDTQYF TGTGCCACCAGCAGAGCGGCCACAGATACGCAGTATTTT . TRBJ2-3 . TRBV15
CASSTTQGSYEQYF TGTGCCAGCAGTACAACACAGGGCTCCTACGAGCAGTACTTC . TRBJ2-7 . TRBV12-3/TRBV12-4
CASSGRGHSQETQYF TGTGCCAGCAGTGGCAGGGGTCATTCCCAAGAGACCCAGTACTTC . TRBJ2-5 few TRBV2
CASTVGRYTGELFF TGTGCCAGCACCGTTGGGCGCTACACCGGGGAGCTGTTTTTT . TRBJ2-2 . TRBV6-6